This TCR beta chain was sequenced during a study of CD8 T cells in ankylosing spondylitis. One entry per CDR3 protein, called by TCRdb with MiXCR from the 5' RACE reads. This sample has roughly 230,000 distinct CDR3 sequences; 8% to 11% occur once, and the top ten carry less than 3%. This clonotype has at least ten counts. Specimen: blood, either unsorted or a sorted T cell fraction (not recorded which). The sequence derives from a male donor with ankylosing spondylitis or in good health (not recorded which).

This CDR3 reads CASSRVFSGRMRRGTDTQYF. The CDR3 region has the DNA TGTGCCAGCAGCAGGGTCTTTAGCGGGAGAATGCGGAGGGGCACAGATACGCAGTATTTT. The chain carries TRBV21-1 and TRBJ2-3; the table's D gene call, TRBD2, was not cross checked with the DNA. TRBV21-1 is an annotated pseudogene. The CDR3 consists of 20 residues.